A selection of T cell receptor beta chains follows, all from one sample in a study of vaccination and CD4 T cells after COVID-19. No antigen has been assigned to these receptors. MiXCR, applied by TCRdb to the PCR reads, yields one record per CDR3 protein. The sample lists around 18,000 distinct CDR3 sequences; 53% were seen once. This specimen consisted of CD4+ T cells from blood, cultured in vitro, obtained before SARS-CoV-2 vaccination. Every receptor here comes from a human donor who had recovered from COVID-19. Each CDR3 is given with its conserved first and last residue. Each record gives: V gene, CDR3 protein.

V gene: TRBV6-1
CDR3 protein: CASSRASGLAEGEQFF

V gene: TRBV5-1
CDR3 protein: CASSLDTVNTEAFF

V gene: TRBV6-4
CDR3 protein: CASSDSSGRFYNEQLF

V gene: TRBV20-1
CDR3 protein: CSARRATSSETQYF

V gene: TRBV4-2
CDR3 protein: CASSQDRNIQYF

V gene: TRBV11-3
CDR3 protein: CASSPGGLAGVIYNEQFF

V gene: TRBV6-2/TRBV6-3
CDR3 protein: CASTPILAAPDTQYF

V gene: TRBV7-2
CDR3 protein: CASSLDRGETQYF

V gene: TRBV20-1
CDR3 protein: CSARDRSGGTDTQYF

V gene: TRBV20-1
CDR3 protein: CSASRAQSAGEQFF

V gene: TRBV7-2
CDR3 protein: CASSLDRGNEQFF

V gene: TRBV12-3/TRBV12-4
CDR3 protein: CASSFGGETQYF

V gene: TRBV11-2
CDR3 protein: CASGRPGQPTYEQYF

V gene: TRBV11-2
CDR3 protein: CASSQTGFEAFF

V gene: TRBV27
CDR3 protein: CASSLVDYRSTDTQYF

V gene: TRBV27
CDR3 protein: CASRETGGEAEKLFF

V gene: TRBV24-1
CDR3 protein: CATSDSWTVYGYTF

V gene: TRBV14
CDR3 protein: CASSQEHGAGGSETQYF

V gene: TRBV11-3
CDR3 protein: CASSGALTDTQYF

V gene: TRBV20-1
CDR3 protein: CSANRQAPGELFF

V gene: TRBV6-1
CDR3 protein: CASGNWVRPALQTTTYEQYF

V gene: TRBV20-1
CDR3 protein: CSATSGTSGYNEQFF

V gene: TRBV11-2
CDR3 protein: CASSLAGDGTEAFF

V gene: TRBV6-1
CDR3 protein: CASGSGGEQYF

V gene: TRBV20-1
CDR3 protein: CSAYEPTGKYTEAFF

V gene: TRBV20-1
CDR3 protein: CSARVLRRRNFFGRTDTQYF

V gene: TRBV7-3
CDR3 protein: CASSPSFLRAIDADTQYF

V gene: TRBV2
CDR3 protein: CASSEAQQYNQPQHF

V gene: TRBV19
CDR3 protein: CASSIRVATDTQYF

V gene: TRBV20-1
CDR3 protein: CSAKTGQGLGELFF

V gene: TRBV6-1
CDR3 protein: CASRRESSNLHYEQYF

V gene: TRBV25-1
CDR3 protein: CASSEVGRGGYGYTF

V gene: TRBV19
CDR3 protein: CASSISLAGRSEQFF

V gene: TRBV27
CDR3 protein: CASSPGDSNQPQHF

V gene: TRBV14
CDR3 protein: CASSQYMGANTEAFF

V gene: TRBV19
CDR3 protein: CASSYQRGSNQPQHF

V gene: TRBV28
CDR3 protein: CASSLLTRDSFLNEQFF

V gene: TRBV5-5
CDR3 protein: CASSFGFGQGFDEQFF

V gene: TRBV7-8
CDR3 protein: CASSSAVRGSSYEQYF

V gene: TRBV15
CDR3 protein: CATSRDRSGSETQYF

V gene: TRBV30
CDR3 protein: CAWSRGTDTQYF

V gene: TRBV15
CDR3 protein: CATSLSGGGNTIYF

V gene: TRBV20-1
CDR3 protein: CSAFASGSASTDTQYF

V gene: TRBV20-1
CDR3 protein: CSAPGLQETQYF

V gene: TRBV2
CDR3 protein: CASSGQNQPQHF

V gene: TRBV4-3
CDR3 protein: CASSQGSSGPTDTQYF

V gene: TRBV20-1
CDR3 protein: CSARHSFRQETQYF

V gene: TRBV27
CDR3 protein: CVSSLLGRVISPLHF

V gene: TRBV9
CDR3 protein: CASSVRVNTEAFF

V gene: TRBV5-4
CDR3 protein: CASSSATSGPSEGTQYF

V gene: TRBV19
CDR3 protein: CASRKPYPNTGELFF

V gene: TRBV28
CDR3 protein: CASRGGGPSNQPQHF